This T cell receptor beta chain derives from a study of cytomegalovirus exposure and HLA in healthy donors. Primers: 60 Vbeta forward and 13 Jbeta reverse. The repertoire was sequenced with immunoSEQ multiplex PCR; TCRdb's copy has only in-frame clones and lacks some. The sample yields 170,000 or so clones, of which the top ten take up about 2.2%. CDR1 is MNHEY, CDR2 SMNVEV, per germline (reference sequence). This CDR3 is built from 14 residues. Losses at the gene ends were 4 bases for V and 5 bases for J; bases not matched to a gene: 7. The sequenced material came from PBMCs. This clonotype originated in a man aged 30-40 years in good health and CMV-seronegative. The genes are TRBV27 and TRBJ1-2, with 7 bases lining up with TRBD1. Here the CDR3 DNA reads TGTGCCAGCAGTTCAACCGGGACAGTTTATGGCTACACCTTC. Residues: CASSSTGTVYGYTF.